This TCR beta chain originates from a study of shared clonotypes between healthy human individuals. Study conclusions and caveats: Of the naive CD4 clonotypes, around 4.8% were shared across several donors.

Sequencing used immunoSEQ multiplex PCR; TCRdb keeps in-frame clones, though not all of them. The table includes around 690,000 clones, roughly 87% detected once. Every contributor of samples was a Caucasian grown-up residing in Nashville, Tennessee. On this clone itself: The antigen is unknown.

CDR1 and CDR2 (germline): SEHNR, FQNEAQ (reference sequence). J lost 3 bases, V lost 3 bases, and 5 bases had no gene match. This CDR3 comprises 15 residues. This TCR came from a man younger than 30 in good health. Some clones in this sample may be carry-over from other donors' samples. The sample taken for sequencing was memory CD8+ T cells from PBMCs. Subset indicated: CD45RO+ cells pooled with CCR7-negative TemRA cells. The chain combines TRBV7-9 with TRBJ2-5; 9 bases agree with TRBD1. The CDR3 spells CASSFTGGEKETQYF. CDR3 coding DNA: TGTGCCAGCAGCTTCACAGGGGGCGAGAAAGAGACCCAGTACTTC.